Presented here are 21 T cell receptor beta chains from one specimen sequenced in a study of cytomegalovirus exposure and HLA in healthy donors. The PCR contained 60 Vbeta and 13 Jbeta primers. Profiled with immunoSEQ multiplex PCR; TCRdb holds only in-frame clones, not every one. The sample consists of tens of thousands of clones, approximately 71% of them appearing once. The sample was PBMCs. The receptor set was obtained from a man between 25 and 39 years old in good health and CMV-seronegative.

This clone was observed a handful of times. The chain recombines TRBV21-1 with TRBJ2-6; the DNA was not compared with TRBD1, the D call given in the table. TRBV21-1 is classified as a pseudogene. The length of the CDR3 is 19 residues. The CDR3 region has the DNA TGTGCCAGCATCGGCGAAACGGGACAGGGTCCCTCTGGGGCCAACGTCCTGACTTTC. Residues: CASIGETGQGPSGANVLTF.

The table lists this clone with a few counts. This chain joins TRBV28 and TRBJ2-3, with a weak D call TRBD1 (6 bases). Germline loops: CDR1 MDHEN, CDR2 SYDVKM. Trimming pared 4 bases from V and 2 bases from J, leaving 13 bases between. The CDR3 length is 15 residues. Here the CDR3 reads CASSSSTGVTDTQYF. The CDR3 DNA reads as TGTGCCAGCAGTTCGTCGACAGGAGTCACAGATACGCAGTATTTT. The full variable domain, its missing parts supplied by reference TRBV28 and TRBJ2-3, is DVKVTQSSRYLVKRTGEKVFLECVQDMDHENMFWYRQDPGLGLRLIYFSYDVKMKEKGDIPEGYSVSREKKERFSLILESASTNQTSMYLCASSSSTGVTDTQYFGPGTRLTVL.

This sequence joins TRBV11-2 and TRBJ2-2, with 8 positions matching TRBD2. Germline V gene data show CDR1 as SGHAT and CDR2 as FQNNGV. J gave up 5 bases and V 1 base, and 0 bases lay outside the gene matches. The CDR3 extends over 14 amino acids. The CDR3 protein is CASSLAGGTGELFF. For the CDR3, the DNA is TGTGCCAGCAGCTTAGCGGGAGGGACCGGGGAGCTGTTTTTT.

V and J are TRBV2 and TRBJ2-6; D perhaps matches TRBD2 (6 bases). The CDR3 length is 14 residues. V was pared by 7 bases and J by 1 base, with 8 bases between. Germline CDR1 SNHLY, CDR2 FYNNEI. This CDR3 reads CASILASGANVLTF. In DNA, the CDR3 is TGTGCCAGCATTCTAGCGTCTGGGGCCAACGTCCTGACTTTC.

V usage is TRBV11-1 and J usage is TRBJ2-6; 9 nucleotides match TRBD1. The germline CDR1 and CDR2 sequences are SGHAT and FQDESV (reference sequence). Trimming at V came to 3 bases and at J to 2 bases, leaving 11 bases not matched to a gene. The CDR3 loop spans 19 amino acids. Here the CDR3 DNA reads TGTGCCAGCAGCTTCCCCCCAGAGGGACAGGGCACTGGGGCCAACGTCCTGACTTTC. As protein: CASSFPPEGQGTGANVLTF. The whole variable domain, remainder taken from reference TRBV11-1 and TRBJ2-6, is EAEVAQSPRYKITEKSQAVAFWCDPISGHATLYWYRQILGQGPELLVQFQDESVVDDSQLPKDRFSAERLKGVDSTLKIQPAELGDSAMYLCASSFPPEGQGTGANVLTFGAGSRLTVL.

This clone occurred once. CDR3 coding DNA: TGTGCCAGCAGTTTATCCGGGGGGTTGAACTATGGCTACACCTTC. This translates into CASSLSGGLNYGYTF. The chain carries TRBV28 and TRBJ1-2, with TRBD1 as a possible D gene (5 bases). Germline-derived CDR1 and CDR2 are MDHEN and SYDVKM. The V and J ends lost 1 base and 2 bases respectively, with 11 bases between them. This CDR3 has 15 amino acids.

J is TRBJ1-2 and V is TRBV6-5; a possible D gene is TRBD1 (5 bases). The CDR3 is 15 amino acids. The germline V gene encodes CDR1 MNHEY and CDR2 SVGAGI. V was pared by 6 bases and J by 5 bases, with 19 bases between. The CDR3 loop reads CASRLVGTGEYGYTF. The CDR3 coding sequence is TGTGCCAGCAGGCTCGTAGGGACGGGAGAATATGGCTACACCTTC.

V usage is TRBV5-5 and J usage is TRBJ2-2, with D tentatively TRBD1 (5 bases). Germline V lookup: CDR1 SGHKS, CDR2 YYEKEE (reference sequence). Trimming cost V 4 bases and J 8 bases, with 12 bases left between them. The CDR3 runs to 13 residues. DNA for the CDR3: TGTGCCAGCAGCCTGCAGGGTATAGGGGAGCTGTTTTTT. Its protein product is CASSLQGIGELFF.

The rearrangement links TRBV4-1 to TRBJ1-1; 7 bases are shared with TRBD1. CDR3 size: 15 residues. Germline CDR1 reads MGHRA; CDR2 reads YSYEKL. V was clipped by 1 base and J by 2 bases; unmatched bases: 4. The CDR3 DNA follows: TGCGCCAGCAGCCAAGGCCAGGGGGGCAACACTGAAGCTTTCTTT. Translation gives CASSQGQGGNTEAFF.

The chain joins TRBV28 to TRBJ2-3; perhaps TRBD2 as D (6 bases). Looked up from germline, CDR1 is MDHEN and CDR2 is SYDVKM. V dropped 6 bases and J dropped 0 bases, with 13 bases sitting between them. The CDR3 has 15 residues. The CDR3 region is CASRVGGTSTDTQYF. DNA for the CDR3: TGTGCCAGCAGGGTCGGCGGGACTAGCACAGATACGCAGTATTTT.

This chain links TRBV5-1 with TRBJ2-5; 7 positions agree with TRBD2. J lost 1 base, V lost 0 bases, and 0 bases had no gene match. The CDR3 is 14 amino acids. The germline CDR1 and CDR2 sequences are SGHRS and YFSETQ. CDR3 amino acids: CASSLGEGQETQYF. The CDR3 coding sequence is TGCGCCAGCAGCTTGGGGGAGGGCCAAGAGACCCAGTACTTC.

The chain carries TRBV5-1 and TRBJ2-6, with TRBD1 matching 9 bases. With V trimmed by 4 bases and J by 1 base, 12 bases remained unmatched. CDR3 length: 19 residues. CDR1 and CDR2 from the germline V gene are SGHRS and YFSETQ. The CDR3 DNA reads as TGCGCCAGCAGCAGTATCCGGGACAGGGTCTCTTCTGGGGCCAACGTCCTGACTTTC. Translated, it gives CASSSIRDRVSSGANVLTF.

The chain carries TRBV2 and TRBJ1-2, with D possibly TRBD1 on 5 matching bases. Trimming stripped 4 bases from V and 0 bases from J, with 9 bases between. Germline values: CDR1 SNHLY, CDR2 FYNNEI. CDR3 length: 14 residues. In nucleotides, the CDR3 is TGTGCCAGCAGTGCGGGGGGTACTAACTATGGCTACACCTTC. It is translated as CASSAGGTNYGYTF. The full variable domain, with the rest looked up from reference TRBV2 and TRBJ1-2, is EPEVTQTPSHQVTQMGQEVILRCVPISNHLYFYWYRQILGQKVEFLVSFYNNEISEKSEIFDDQFSVERPDGSNFTLKIRSTKLEDSAMYFCASSAGGTNYGYTFGSGTRLTVV.

The chain has TRBV6-1 and TRBJ2-2, with D uncertain. There are 16 residues in the CDR3. The ends were cut back, 2 bases at V and 0 bases at J, with 10 bases in the middle. Germline values: CDR1 MNHNS, CDR2 SASEGT. The CDR3 loop reads CASSERRIANTGELFF. The CDR3 DNA is TGTGCCAGCAGTGAACGTCGTATCGCGAACACCGGGGAGCTGTTTTTT.

The CDR3 DNA is TGTGCCAGCAGCTTACCGGGATACGAGCAGTACTTC. Protein sequence: CASSLPGYEQYF. The chain has TRBV7-8 and TRBJ2-7; D may be TRBD2 (5 bases). The CDR3 consists of 12 residues. Germline assignment: CDR1 SGHVS and CDR2 FQNEAQ. The V gene lost 2 bases and the J gene lost 4 bases, with 6 bases spanning the gap.

The chain combines TRBV11-2 with TRBJ2-5; TRBD1 aligns across 8 bases. The J call may be mistaken, given a closer DNA end match to TRBJ2-7. Germline CDR1 reads SGHAT; CDR2 reads FQNNGV. The CDR3 has 14 residues. As DNA, the CDR3 is TGTGCCAGCAGCCCGACAGGGGAGCGCTACGAGCAGTACTTC. It is translated as CASSPTGERYEQYF.

The V and J genes are TRBV28 and TRBJ1-2, with 9 bases that match TRBD1. After removal of 2 bases from V and 3 bases from J, the junction contained 4 bases not matched to a gene. Germline V gene lookup returns CDR1 MDHEN and CDR2 SYDVKM. This CDR3 spans 15 amino acids. The CDR3 is CASSLGGQGDYGYTF. In DNA, the CDR3 is TGTGCCAGCAGTTTAGGGGGACAGGGAGACTATGGCTACACCTTC.

Written as DNA, the CDR3 is TGTGCCAGCAGTTTATTCTATTCCGCCGGAAACACCATATATTTT. This translates into CASSLFYSAGNTIYF. This rearrangement joins TRBV27 to TRBJ1-3; D uncertain. The CDR3 covers 15 residues. The germline V and J ends were trimmed by 1 base and 4 bases, with 11 bases remaining between them. CDR1 and CDR2 (germline): MNHEY, SMNVEV (reference sequence).

The genes are TRBV21-1 and TRBJ2-7; the tabulated D call, TRBD1, remains unverified against the DNA. TRBV21-1 is deemed a pseudogene. This CDR3 is built from 17 residues. The chain's CDR3 is CASSNGAGTASSYEQYF. The CDR3 DNA reads TGTGCCAGCAGCAATGGCGCCGGGACAGCCAGCTCCTACGAGCAGTACTTC.

The chain carries TRBV6-1 and TRBJ1-3; possibly TRBD1 for D (6 bases). The V end lost 10 bases, the J end lost 3 bases, and 19 bases lay between the germline ends. The germline CDR1 and CDR2 sequences are MNHNS and SASEGT. This CDR3 is 15 amino acids long. CDR3 sequence: CATQRAGAFGNTIYF. CDR3 nucleotide sequence: TGTGCCACTCAAAGGGCGGGGGCTTTTGGAAACACCATATATTTT.

The V call is TRBV28, the J call TRBJ2-1; 7 bases line up with TRBD2. Trimming took 6 bases from V and 5 from J; bases not matched to a gene: 22. The CDR3 is made up of 19 amino acids. Germline values: CDR1 MDHEN, CDR2 SYDVKM. CDR3 nucleotides: TGTGCCAGCAGCATTACCCTAACCGCCGGACTAGTCCTGAACAATGAGCAGTTCTTC. Its protein is CASSITLTAGLVLNNEQFF.